This TCR beta chain was identified in a study of T cell repertoires in cytomegalovirus infection. Study-level background: Indications came from public TCR beta signatures; they pointed to CMV infection and to a matching HLA type.

Via MiXCR, TCRdb re-called the reads, giving one row per CDR3 protein. The sample includes about 83,000 distinct CDR3 sequences, 25% to 30% of them seen just once. CDR1 is MNHEY and CDR2 is SVGEGT in the germline V gene. V lost 2 bases to trimming and J lost 3 bases; unmatched junction nucleotides: 5. The CDR3 totals 16 residues. A note on this clonotype: Its antigen is undetermined.

The clonotype originates from a human donor in good health (CMV status not recorded). Some clones in this sample may be carry-over from other donors' samples. J is TRBJ2-2 and V is TRBV6-2 or TRBV6-3; 8 positions agree with TRBD2. The sequencing here drew on CD8+ T cells from cultured PBMCs, taken from culture after CMV antigen stimulation. DNA for the CDR3: TGTGCCAGCAGTTACCTCCGCGGGGGGTACACCGGGGAGCTGTTTTTT. This encodes CASSYLRGGYTGELFF.